A selection of T cell receptor beta chains follows, all from one sample in a study of blood T cell repertoires in COVID-19. Produced via immunoSEQ multiplex PCR; TCRdb's table is partial and in-frame only. The sample has hundreds of thousands of clones, around four fifths seen once. The specimen sequenced was peripheral blood. The receptors shown here come from a woman between 45 and 60 years old with acute or convalescent COVID-19. Each CDR3 is given with its conserved first and last residue. Fields, in order: V gene, J gene, CDR3 protein.

>TRBV5-6|TRBJ2-7
CASSLELAGSEQYF
>TRBV5-8|TRBJ2-7
CASSLVGQLSYEQYF
>TRBV5-4|TRBJ2-7
CASSSGTSGILTGGLYF
>TRBV29-1|TRBJ1-5
CSVLESGNQPQHF
>TRBV19|TRBJ1-1
CASRRDRDTEAFF
>TRBV11-2|TRBJ2-4
CASSSSLLAPIAKNIQYF
>TRBV25-1|TRBJ1-1
CASSDRTGDTEAFF
>TRBV24-1|TRBJ2-1
CATSGPGTGNNEQFF
>TRBV11-2|TRBJ2-5
CASRDNRDIPEGAETQYF
>TRBV6-6|TRBJ2-7
CASSYSPTSATYEQYF
>TRBV28|TRBJ2-3
CASSFAGGASTDTQYF
>TRBV20-1|TRBJ2-7
CSASSRLAGGYEQYF
>TRBV5-1|TRBJ2-1
CASSLAGGAYNEQFF
>TRBV11-2|TRBJ2-5
CASRTTQETQYF
>TRBV3-1/TRBV3-2|TRBJ2-5
CASGGRAEETQYF